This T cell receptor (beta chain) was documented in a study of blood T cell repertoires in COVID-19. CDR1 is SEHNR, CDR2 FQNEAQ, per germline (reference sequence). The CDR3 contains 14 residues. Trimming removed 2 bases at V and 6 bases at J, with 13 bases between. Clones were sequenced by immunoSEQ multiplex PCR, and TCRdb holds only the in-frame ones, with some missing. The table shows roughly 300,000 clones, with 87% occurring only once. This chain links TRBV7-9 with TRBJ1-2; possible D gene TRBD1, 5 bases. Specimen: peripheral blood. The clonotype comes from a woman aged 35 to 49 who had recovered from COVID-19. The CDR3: CASSLIPGMHGYTF. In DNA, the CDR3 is TGTGCCAGCAGCTTAATCCCAGGGATGCATGGCTACACCTTC.